Sequencing of this T cell receptor (beta chain) was carried out in a study of graft-versus-host responses after intestinal transplantation. Study details: Transplant recipients had multivisceral, liver-intestinal, or isolated intestinal grafts. Overall study findings and caveats: High graft-versus-host to host-versus-graft T cell clonal ratios marked allografts of patients with graft-donor macrochimerism.

Concerning this clone: As yet, its antigen is unknown.

The method was immunoSEQ multiplex PCR; TCRdb's version includes in-frame clones alone and lacks a portion of them. In the table there are about 120,000 clones, just over 90% of which are singletons. This CDR3 region has 11 residues. V gave up 8 bases and J gave up 4 bases, with 9 bases separating them. In germline, CDR1 is SNHLY, CDR2 FYNNEI. The chain links TRBV2 to TRBJ2-7; a weak D match, TRBD2 (5 bases). The receptor's source is a human donor who received an intestinal transplant. Specimen: unstimulated CD4+ T cells sorted from spleen or lymph node cells, collected before intestinal transplant. The CDR3 nucleotides read TGTGCCAGCTTGAGGGAGTACGAGCAGTACTTC. Translated, it gives CASLREYEQYF.